The next 21 T cell receptor beta chains were all read from a single sample in a study of breast tumors, draining lymph nodes, adjacent tissues. TCRdb re-called the multiplex PCR reads with MiXCR, one entry per CDR3 protein. The sample lists 9,500 to 14,000 distinct CDR3 sequences, about 56% occurring once. Sequences were obtained from breast tumor tissue. These receptors came from a female donor with breast cancer. Some clones in this sample may be carry-over from other donors' samples.

V and J are TRBV20-1 and TRBJ2-7, with 7 bases that match TRBD1. The V gene's germline CDR1 is DFQATT and CDR2 SNEGSKA (reference sequence). This CDR3 comprises 15 residues. CDR3 sequence (DNA): TGCAGCGTTCACTTACCGGGACAGTCGAACTACGAGCAGTACTTC. Translated, it gives CSVHLPGQSNYEQYF.

This clonotype is medium-sized in the sample. The chain carries TRBV20-1 and TRBJ1-5, with D perhaps matching TRBD1 (5 bases). The CDR3 contains 15 residues. CDR1 and CDR2 (germline): DFQATT, SNEGSKA (reference sequence). The germline V and J ends were trimmed by 1 base and 5 bases, with 15 bases remaining between them. CDR3 in amino acids: CSARVVGQSHQPQHF. CDR3 bases: TGCAGTGCTAGAGTTGTCGGACAATCCCATCAGCCCCAGCATTTT.

V usage is TRBV20-1 and J usage is TRBJ2-7; no definite D call. The CDR3 totals 15 residues. CDR1 and CDR2 (germline): DFQATT, SNEGSKA (reference sequence). V dropped 0 bases and J dropped 4 bases, with 16 bases sitting between them. For the CDR3, the DNA is TGCAGTGCTAGAGATCCGTCCCCGCTTGGATACGAGCAGTACTTC. It specifies CSARDPSPLGYEQYF.

Many counts were recorded for this clonotype. CDR3 coding DNA: TGTGCCAGCTCACCACCGCGGGGGGGCCGCGATGAGCAGTTCTTC. Its protein is CASSPPRGGRDEQFF. The J gene is TRBJ2-1, the V gene TRBV18; 9 bases match TRBD2. Per the germline V gene, CDR1 is KGHSH and CDR2 is LQKENI. V dropped 0 bases and J dropped 8; count of bases not matched to a gene: 5. This CDR3 region has 15 residues.

By frequency in the sample, this clonotype is medium-sized (0.01 to 0.1%). The chain couples TRBV2 to TRBJ2-3, with D hard to call. CDR1 is SNHLY and CDR2 is FYNNEI in the germline V gene. The CDR3 length is 12 residues. The V gene lost 7 bases and the J gene lost 2 bases, with 7 bases spanning the gap. In DNA, the CDR3 is TGTGCCAGCACCGACCCCACAGATACGCAGTATTTT. Amino acids: CASTDPTDTQYF.

The rearrangement links TRBV7-2 to TRBJ2-2, with D possibly matching TRBD2 (5 bases). The length of the CDR3 is 13 residues. Trimming shortened V by 5 bases and J by 6 bases, and 10 bases separated the two germline ends. In germline, CDR1 is SGHTA, CDR2 FQGNSA. The CDR3 DNA sequence: TGTGCCAGCAGCGTTCGGGGTCCCGGGGAGCTGTTTTTT. Its translation is CASSVRGPGELFF.

The V and J genes are TRBV29-1 and TRBJ1-3, with TRBD1 as a possible D gene (5 bases). CDR1 is SQVTM and CDR2 is ANQGSEA in the germline V gene. The CDR3 has 13 amino acids. V lost 4 bases to trimming and J lost 0 bases, with 7 bases between them. The CDR3: CSVVGVSGNTIYF. The DNA of the CDR3 is TGCAGCGTTGTAGGGGTCTCTGGAAACACCATATATTTT.

By sample share, this clonotype is medium-sized. The chain recombines TRBV6-1 with TRBJ2-4; no firm D call. The germline gives CDR1 MNHNS, CDR2 SASEGT. The CDR3 totals 14 residues. Trimming stripped 7 bases from V and 7 bases from J, with 17 bases between. CDR3 in DNA: TGTGCCAGCACCTCCAACGGACCCGGCAACATTCAGTACTTC. This gives the protein CASTSNGPGNIQYF.

Concerning this clonotype itself: Compared with germline, one end of the junction differs, possibly owing to a read error. V gene TRBV11-2 combines with J gene TRBJ2-7; D is uncertain. Germline values: CDR1 SGHAT, CDR2 FQNNGV. The length of the CDR3 is 13 residues. The CDR3 DNA follows: TGTGCCAGCAGCCTACCGTACTCCTCCGAGCAGTACTTC. Its protein product is CASSLPYSSEQYF. The complete variable domain, with remaining parts taken from reference TRBV11-2 and TRBJ2-7, reads EAGVAQSPRYKIIEKRQSVAFWCNPISGHATLYWYQQILGQGPKLLIQFQNNGVVDDSQLPKDRFSAERLKGVDSTLKIQPAKLEDSAVYLCASSLPYSSEQYFGPGTRLTVT.

This clonotype appeared a few times. This chain joins TRBV5-7 and TRBJ2-7, with 10 positions matching TRBD2. TRBV5-7 has ORF status, its function being uncertain. Trimming took 5 bases from V and 0 from J; bases not matched to a gene: 5. This CDR3 has 15 residues. For the CDR3, the DNA is TGTGCCAGCAGTTATAGCGGGGGGAACTCCTACGAGCAGTACTTC. It yields the protein CASSYSGGNSYEQYF.

This chain links TRBV5-5 with TRBJ1-6; 9 bases map to TRBD1. The CDR3 loop spans 14 amino acids. J was trimmed by 8 bases and V by 6 bases; bases with no gene match: 6. CDR1 and CDR2 from the germline V gene are SGHKS and YYEKEE (reference sequence). CDR3 sequence (DNA): TGTGCCAGCACAACCGGGACAGGGTATTCACCCCTCCACTTT. This translates into CASTTGTGYSPLHF.

The CDR3 DNA is TGTGCCAGCAGGTCCGCGGGTCATGAAGAGACCCAGTACTTC. Translation gives CASRSAGHEETQYF. The rearrangement joins TRBV6-5 to TRBJ2-5; TRBD2 might be the D (5 bases). The CDR3 consists of 14 residues. Germline V gene data show CDR1 as MNHEY and CDR2 as SVGAGI. The germline V and J ends were trimmed by 6 bases and 3 bases, with 14 bases remaining between them.

The V gene is TRBV7-6, the J gene TRBJ1-2; 8 bases map to TRBD1. V shed 1 base and J 7 bases; nucleotides not matched to a gene: 11. Germline CDR1 reads SGHVS; CDR2 reads FNYEAQ. This CDR3 has 16 residues. CDR3 amino acids: CASSLEWTGSPSGYTF. As DNA, the CDR3 is TGTGCCAGCAGCTTAGAGTGGACAGGGTCGCCGTCTGGCTACACCTTC.

The rearrangement joins TRBV11-3 to TRBJ2-7; no clear D gene. This CDR3 region has 13 residues. Germline V lookup: CDR1 SGHNT, CDR2 YENEEA. The V gene lost 4 bases and the J gene lost 6 bases, with 13 bases spanning the gap. CDR3 sequence (DNA): TGTGCCAGCAGCTCGACCCTCTTCGCCGAGCAGTACTTC. Translating it yields CASSSTLFAEQYF. Supplemented by reference TRBV11-3 and TRBJ2-7, the full variable domain reads EAGVVQSPRYKIIEKKQPVAFWCNPISGHNTLYWYLQNLGQGPELLIRYENEEAVDDSQLPKDRFSAERLKGVDSTLKIQPAELGDSAVYLCASSSTLFAEQYFGPGTRLTVT.

The chain carries TRBV4-3 and TRBJ2-7, with D tentatively TRBD1 (6 bases). V shed 2 bases and J shed 2 bases, with 13 bases lying between them. Germline-derived CDR1 and CDR2 are LGHNA and YSLEER. The CDR3 covers 15 residues. The CDR3 nucleotides read TGCGCCAGCAGCCAATTGGCTTCAGGGGCCTACGAGCAGTACTTC. Protein sequence: CASSQLASGAYEQYF.

This clonotype is labeled as medium-sized (0.01 to 0.1%). V is TRBV5-1 and J is TRBJ1-2, with 12 bases identical to TRBD1. J gave up 5 bases and V 2 bases, and 13 bases lay outside the gene matches. Germline V gene sequence: CDR1 SGHRS, CDR2 YFSETQ. The CDR3 is made up of 18 amino acids. The CDR3 DNA follows: TGCGCCAGCAGCTTAGGGACAGGGGGCAGTCCGCTCCTATATGGCTACACCTTC. It encodes CASSLGTGGSPLLYGYTF.

This clonotype ranks as medium-sized (0.01 to 0.1%). CDR3 DNA: TGTGCCAGCAGTTCCAGGGGGCACGGCTACACCTTC. This codes for CASSSRGHGYTF. The rearrangement joins TRBV6-5 to TRBJ1-2; 8 bases are shared with TRBD1. Germline CDR1 and CDR2: MNHEY and SVGAGI. J lost 8 bases, V lost 4 bases, and 3 bases had no gene match. The CDR3 length is 12 residues.

There are many counts of this clonotype. CDR3 sequence: CASDRGLLRLGFNTGELFF. CDR3 nucleotides: TGTGCCAGCGATAGGGGGTTGCTGCGATTGGGGTTTAACACCGGGGAGCTGTTTTTT. V and J are TRBV19 and TRBJ2-2, with D possibly TRBD1 on 6 matching bases. The V end lost 9 bases, the J end lost 2 bases, and 28 bases lay between the germline ends. This CDR3 contains 19 residues. Germline CDR1 and CDR2: LNHDA and SQIVND (reference sequence).

The chain links TRBV2 to TRBJ2-5; TRBD1 is a possible D gene (5 bases). V lost 3 bases and J 1 base, leaving 9 bases between the germline ends. Germline assignment: CDR1 SNHLY and CDR2 FYNNEI. This CDR3 has 14 residues. CDR3 in amino acids: CASSDGRAQETQYF. In nucleotides, the CDR3 is TGTGCCAGCAGTGACGGCAGGGCCCAAGAGACCCAGTACTTC.

By frequency in the sample, this clonotype is medium-sized. The V and J genes are TRBV7-9 and TRBJ2-5; perhaps D is TRBD1 or TRBD2 (5 bases each). The CDR3 runs 11 residues. The V and J ends lost 6 bases and 5 bases respectively, with 7 bases between them. Germline CDR1 and CDR2: SEHNR and FQNEAQ (reference sequence). The DNA for the CDR3 is TGTGCCAGCAGGTGGGGGGAGACCCAGTACTTC. It translates to CASRWGETQYF.

This clonotype was detected only a few times. The rearrangement links TRBV20-1 to TRBJ2-7; 9 bases are a match to TRBD1. V was clipped by 5 bases and J by 6 bases; unmatched bases: 5. Germline lookup yields CDR1 DFQATT and CDR2 SNEGSKA (reference sequence). The CDR3 runs to 12 residues. In nucleotides, the CDR3 is TGCAGTGCTTGGGACAGGGTCAGCGAGCAGTACTTC. Translating it yields CSAWDRVSEQYF.